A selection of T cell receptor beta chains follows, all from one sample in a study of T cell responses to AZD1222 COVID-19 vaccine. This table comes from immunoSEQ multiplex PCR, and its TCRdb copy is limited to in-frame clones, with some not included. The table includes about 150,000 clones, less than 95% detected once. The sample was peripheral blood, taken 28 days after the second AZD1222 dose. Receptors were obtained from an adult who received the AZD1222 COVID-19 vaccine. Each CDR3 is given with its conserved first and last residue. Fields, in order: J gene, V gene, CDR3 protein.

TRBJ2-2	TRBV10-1	CASSRGRELFF
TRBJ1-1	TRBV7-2	CASSLDKLNTEAFF
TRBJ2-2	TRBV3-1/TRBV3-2	CASSPRDIHANTGELFF
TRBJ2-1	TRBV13	CASSPRGTSGWEQFF
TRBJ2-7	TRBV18	CASSPREDISYEQYF
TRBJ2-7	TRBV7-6	CASSFSYQVSYEQYF
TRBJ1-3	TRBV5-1	CASSSGISGNTIYF
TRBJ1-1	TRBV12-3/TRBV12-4	CASGRLMNTEAFF
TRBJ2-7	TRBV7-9	CASSARTGLGYEQYF
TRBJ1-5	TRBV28	CASTSGYQPQHF
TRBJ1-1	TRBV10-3	CAISERGTGGTEAFF
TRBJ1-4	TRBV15	CATSRGTEKLFF
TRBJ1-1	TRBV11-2	CASRAAGTQYTEAFF
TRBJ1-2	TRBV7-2	CASSLRFGAEHTF
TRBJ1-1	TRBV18	CASSPTGLASTEAFF
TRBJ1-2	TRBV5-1	CASSPQGQLNGYTF
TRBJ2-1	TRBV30	CAWTNRNEQFF
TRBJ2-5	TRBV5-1	CASSLDGGGGETQYF
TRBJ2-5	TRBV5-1	CASSLAGLKETQYF
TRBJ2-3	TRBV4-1	CASSPPFADTQYF
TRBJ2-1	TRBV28	CASSLWGGPDNEQFF